Listed below are T cell receptor beta chains from one sample, sequenced in a study of T cell responses to AZD1222 COVID-19 vaccine. Assay: immunoSEQ multiplex PCR; the TCRdb copy retains only in-frame clones and omits some. The sample lists 45,000 to 65,000 clones; 80% to 90% were seen once. This specimen was peripheral blood, taken on day 0 of AZD1222 vaccination. The source of these receptors is an adult in good health. The CDR3 runs from the conserved cysteine through the conserved F or W. D genes are given only for firm matches. Rows may omit the clone size; those that give it use once, few, many or a size class.

size: .; D: TRBD2; J: TRBJ2-5; V: TRBV27; CDR3: CASSLIGLAGRETQYF; DNA: TGTGCCAGCAGTTTAATTGGACTAGCGGGACGAGAGACCCAGTACTTC
size: .; D: .; J: TRBJ1-1; V: TRBV13; CDR3: CASSPDTSFNTEAFF; DNA: TGTGCCAGCAGCCCCGACACCAGCTTTAACACTGAAGCTTTCTTT
size: .; D: TRBD2; J: TRBJ2-7; V: TRBV6-1; CDR3: CASSEFLAASYEQYF; DNA: TGTGCCAGCAGTGAATTTCTAGCGGCTTCCTACGAGCAGTACTTC
size: .; D: .; J: TRBJ2-1; V: TRBV9; CDR3: CASSPQLGSYNEQFF; DNA: TGTGCCAGCAGCCCTCAATTGGGCTCCTACAATGAGCAGTTCTTC
size: .; D: .; J: TRBJ2-4; V: TRBV2; CDR3: CASSELGANSNIQYF; DNA: TGTGCCAGCAGTGAACTGGGGGCTAACAGTAACATTCAGTACTTC
size: .; D: .; J: TRBJ2-1; V: TRBV19; CDR3: CASSPGGSWNNEQFF; DNA: TGTGCCAGTAGTCCCGGTGGTAGTTGGAACAATGAGCAGTTCTTC
size: .; D: .; J: TRBJ2-2; V: TRBV19; CDR3: CASNLGGELFF; DNA: TGTGCCAGTAACTTAGGGGGGGAGCTGTTTTTT
size: .; D: .; J: TRBJ2-1; V: TRBV29-1; CDR3: CSVGGGSGNEQFF; DNA: TGCAGCGTTGGGGGCGGGTCAGGCAATGAGCAGTTCTTC
size: .; D: TRBD2; J: TRBJ2-3; V: TRBV5-1; CDR3: CASSRTRDSPRDTQYF; DNA: TGCGCCAGCAGCCGGACTAGAGATTCTCCAAGAGATACGCAGTATTTT
size: .; D: .; J: TRBJ1-2; V: TRBV6-5; CDR3: CASGRGVNYGYTF; DNA: TGTGCCAGCGGCCGGGGGGTTAACTATGGCTACACCTTC
size: .; D: .; J: TRBJ2-7; V: TRBV9; CDR3: CASSVAPSGPSYEQYF; DNA: TGTGCCAGCAGCGTAGCTCCCAGCGGGCCCTCCTACGAGCAGTACTTC
size: .; D: .; J: TRBJ1-3; V: TRBV30; CDR3: CAWRLGGSGNTIYF; DNA: TGTGCCTGGAGGCTCGGGGGGTCTGGAAACACCATATATTTT
size: once; D: TRBD2; J: TRBJ2-3; V: TRBV11-1; CDR3: CASSLGLATDTQYF; DNA: TGTGCCAGCAGCCTTGGACTAGCAACAGATACGCAGTATTTT
size: .; D: .; J: TRBJ1-1; V: TRBV5-4; CDR3: CASSSLRGNGRTEAFF; DNA: TGTGCCAGCAGCTCCCTAAGAGGGAATGGTCGAACTGAAGCTTTCTTT
size: .; D: .; J: TRBJ2-5; V: TRBV6-5; CDR3: CASRSSLLTQYF; DNA: TGTGCCAGCAGATCGTCCTTATTGACCCAGTACTTC
size: .; D: TRBD1; J: TRBJ2-7; V: TRBV19; CDR3: CASSSRDSYYEQYF; DNA: TGTGCCAGTAGCTCCCGGGACAGCTACTACGAGCAGTACTTC
size: .; D: .; J: TRBJ1-6; V: TRBV4-2; CDR3: CASSPRGDNSPLHF; DNA: TGTGCCAGCAGCCCTCGGGGGGATAATTCACCCCTCCACTTT
size: .; D: .; J: TRBJ2-2; V: TRBV11-3; CDR3: CASSLFKRVTGELFF; DNA: TGTGCCAGCAGCTTATTCAAGCGTGTCACCGGGGAGCTGTTTTTT
size: once; D: .; J: TRBJ1-3; V: TRBV4-1; CDR3: CASSNTNSGNTIYF; DNA: TGCGCCAGCAGCAACACCAACTCTGGAAACACCATATATTTT
size: few; D: TRBD1; J: TRBJ1-4; V: TRBV25-1; CDR3: CASSDQGAGEKLFF; DNA: TGTGCCAGCAGTGACCAGGGGGCAGGAGAAAAACTGTTTTTT
size: .; D: .; J: TRBJ1-2; V: TRBV5-1; CDR3: CASSQGTYYGYTF; DNA: TGCGCCAGCAGCCAGGGGACATACTATGGCTACACCTTC
size: .; D: .; J: TRBJ1-5; V: TRBV11-3; CDR3: CATDKLNQPQHF; DNA: TGTGCCACTGACAAACTCAATCAGCCCCAGCATTTT
size: .; D: TRBD2; J: TRBJ2-1; V: TRBV7-8; CDR3: CASSSLAGGASSSYNEQFF; DNA: TGTGCCAGCAGCTCCCTAGCGGGAGGAGCGAGTAGCTCCTACAATGAGCAGTTCTTC
size: .; D: TRBD1; J: TRBJ2-3; V: TRBV19; CDR3: CASSITTGGADTQYF; DNA: TGTGCCAGTAGTATAACTACAGGGGGCGCAGATACGCAGTATTTT
size: .; D: .; J: TRBJ1-1; V: TRBV7-3; CDR3: CASSARAGGYTEAFF; DNA: TGTGCCAGCAGCGCCCGAGCGGGCGGTTACACTGAAGCTTTCTTT
size: .; D: .; J: TRBJ1-4; V: TRBV7-9; CDR3: CASSLEGVTNEKLFF; DNA: TGTGCCAGCAGCTTAGAGGGAGTAACTAATGAAAAACTGTTTTTT
size: .; D: .; J: TRBJ1-5; V: TRBV5-4; CDR3: CASSGGAGQPQHF; DNA: TGTGCCAGCAGCGGTGGGGCTGGTCAGCCCCAGCATTTT
size: few; D: .; J: TRBJ1-5; V: TRBV12-3/TRBV12-4; CDR3: CASSLRGNQPQHF; DNA: TGTGCCAGCAGTTTGCGGGGCAATCAGCCCCAGCATTTT
size: .; D: .; J: TRBJ2-3; V: TRBV28; CDR3: CASSGPGPSLDTQYF; DNA: TGTGCCAGCAGCGGTCCGGGACCTAGCCTGGATACGCAGTATTTT
size: .; D: TRBD1; J: TRBJ1-4; V: TRBV6-5; CDR3: CASSRDRASNEKLFF; DNA: TGTGCCAGCAGTCGGGACAGGGCCTCTAATGAAAAACTGTTTTTT
size: .; D: TRBD2; J: TRBJ2-7; V: TRBV3-1/TRBV3-2; CDR3: CASSQWGTSATYEQYF; DNA: TGTGCCAGCAGCCAATGGGGGACTAGCGCAACCTACGAGCAGTACTTC
size: .; D: .; J: TRBJ2-6; V: TRBV4-1; CDR3: CASSQASYFGSRISGANVLTF; DNA: TGCGCCAGCAGCCAAGCCTCCTACTTCGGGAGCCGGATCTCTGGGGCCAACGTCCTGACTTTC
size: .; D: TRBD2; J: TRBJ2-1; V: TRBV11-3; CDR3: CASSLWEGYNEQFF; DNA: TGTGCCAGCAGCTTGTGGGAGGGCTACAATGAGCAGTTCTTC
size: .; D: TRBD1; J: TRBJ1-1; V: TRBV6-5; CDR3: CASSFRTGAVYTEAFF; DNA: TGTGCCAGCAGTTTCCGGACAGGGGCGGTGTACACTGAAGCTTTCTTT
size: .; D: .; J: TRBJ1-3; V: TRBV7-9; CDR3: CASSSGGSGNTIYF; DNA: TGTGCCAGCAGCTCCGGGGGGTCTGGAAACACCATATATTTT
size: .; D: .; J: TRBJ2-1; V: TRBV5-1; CDR3: CASSSIINNEQFF; DNA: TGCGCCAGCAGCTCGATTATAAACAATGAGCAGTTCTTC
size: .; D: .; J: TRBJ2-1; V: TRBV5-6; CDR3: CASSLGGSYNEQFF; DNA: TGTGCCAGCAGCTTGGGGGGCTCCTACAATGAGCAGTTCTTC
size: .; D: .; J: TRBJ1-6; V: TRBV7-8; CDR3: CASSSPGASSYNSPLHF; DNA: TGTGCCAGCAGCTCCCCGGGGGCGAGCTCCTATAATTCACCCCTCCACTTT
size: .; D: .; J: TRBJ2-1; V: TRBV18; CDR3: CASSPPSQDYNLRQFF; DNA: TGTGCCAGCTCACCCCCTTCTCAAGATTACAATCTCCGGCAGTTCTTC
size: .; D: TRBD2; J: TRBJ2-1; V: TRBV5-1; CDR3: CASSLLAGGLSSYNEQFF; DNA: TGCGCCAGCAGCCTCCTAGCGGGAGGATTAAGCTCCTACAATGAGCAGTTCTTC
size: .; D: TRBD1; J: TRBJ2-7; V: TRBV30; CDR3: CAWDRGTYEQYF; DNA: TGTGCCTGGGACAGGGGGACCTACGAGCAGTACTTC
size: .; D: .; J: TRBJ1-5; V: TRBV7-7; CDR3: CASSLSSNQPQHF; DNA: TGTGCCAGCAGCTTAAGTAGCAATCAGCCCCAGCATTTT
size: few; D: TRBD2; J: TRBJ2-7; V: TRBV19; CDR3: CASRDASGSDEQYF; DNA: TGTGCCAGTAGAGACGCTAGCGGGAGTGACGAGCAGTACTTC
size: .; D: TRBD1; J: TRBJ1-1; V: TRBV6-5; CDR3: CASRGGTGGGAFF; DNA: TGTGCCAGCAGAGGTGGGACAGGGGGGGGAGCTTTCTTT
size: .; D: .; J: TRBJ1-4; V: TRBV13; CDR3: CASRREGGTEKLFF; DNA: TGTGCCAGCAGGCGGGAGGGGGGAACGGAAAAACTGTTTTTT
size: .; D: TRBD2; J: TRBJ2-1; V: TRBV6-1; CDR3: CASSGLVSSGRGYNEQFF; DNA: TGTGCCAGCAGTGGACTGGTGTCTAGCGGGAGGGGTTACAATGAGCAGTTCTTC
size: .; D: .; J: TRBJ2-5; V: TRBV9; CDR3: CASSPSTTPRETQYF; DNA: TGTGCCAGCAGCCCCTCAACGACACCCCGAGAGACCCAGTACTTC
size: .; D: .; J: TRBJ2-1; V: TRBV24-1; CDR3: CATSVGAPGEQFF; DNA: TGTGCCACCAGTGTTGGAGCACCGGGTGAGCAGTTCTTC
size: .; D: TRBD1; J: TRBJ1-2; V: TRBV30; CDR3: CAWSVSRGSGGYTF; DNA: TGTGCCTGGAGTGTGAGCAGGGGGAGTGGAGGCTACACCTTC
size: .; D: TRBD1; J: TRBJ2-1; V: TRBV6-5; CDR3: CASSPSRGRNEQFF; DNA: TGTGCCAGCAGTCCCTCCAGGGGGAGAAATGAGCAGTTCTTC
size: .; D: .; J: TRBJ2-7; V: TRBV6-5; CDR3: CASSYSDPPGNEQYF; DNA: TGTGCCAGCAGTTACTCGGACCCCCCGGGGAACGAGCAGTACTTC
size: few; D: TRBD1; J: TRBJ1-2; V: TRBV11-2; CDR3: CASSFPWGQDPNYGYTF; DNA: TGTGCCAGCAGTTTTCCGTGGGGACAGGACCCTAACTATGGCTACACCTTC
size: once; D: TRBD2; J: TRBJ2-1; V: TRBV11-2; CDR3: CATTPAGVYNEQFF; DNA: TGTGCCACGACCCCGGCGGGGGTCTACAATGAGCAGTTCTTC
size: .; D: TRBD1; J: TRBJ1-1; V: TRBV6-2/TRBV6-3; CDR3: CASSRQGLNTEAFF; DNA: TGTGCCAGCAGTCGACAGGGACTTAACACTGAAGCTTTCTTT
size: .; D: TRBD1; J: TRBJ2-1; V: TRBV6-4; CDR3: CASSDSGQGGQFF; DNA: TGTGCCAGCAGTGACTCCGGACAGGGTGGGCAGTTCTTC
size: .; D: .; J: TRBJ1-2; V: TRBV6-5; CDR3: CASTNGRDNYGYTF; DNA: TGTGCCAGCACTAACGGACGGGATAACTATGGCTACACCTTC
size: .; D: .; J: TRBJ1-1; V: TRBV27; CDR3: CASRQGNTEAFF; DNA: TGTGCCAGCAGACAGGGGAACACTGAAGCTTTCTTT
size: .; D: .; J: TRBJ1-1; V: TRBV3-1/TRBV3-2; CDR3: CASSQGLNTEAFF; DNA: TGTGCCAGCAGCCAAGGGCTGAACACTGAAGCTTTCTTT